Listed here is a single TCR beta chain. The sample belongs to a study of control samples from healthy donors and cancer patients. Here immunoSEQ multiplex PCR was the method, and the copy in TCRdb shows in-frame clones only, minus some. This sample has 170,000 or so clones, with approximately 94% found just once. The V end lost 7 bases, the J end lost 4 bases, and 6 bases lay between the germline ends. The CDR3 loop spans 11 amino acids. Input material: blood. The sequence was collected from a woman aged 40 to 55 in good health. V usage is TRBV12-3 or TRBV12-4 and J usage is TRBJ2-3; D is unclear. The CDR3 DNA sequence: TGTGCCAGCACTTCTGCAGATACGCAGTATTTT. Its protein is CASTSADTQYF.